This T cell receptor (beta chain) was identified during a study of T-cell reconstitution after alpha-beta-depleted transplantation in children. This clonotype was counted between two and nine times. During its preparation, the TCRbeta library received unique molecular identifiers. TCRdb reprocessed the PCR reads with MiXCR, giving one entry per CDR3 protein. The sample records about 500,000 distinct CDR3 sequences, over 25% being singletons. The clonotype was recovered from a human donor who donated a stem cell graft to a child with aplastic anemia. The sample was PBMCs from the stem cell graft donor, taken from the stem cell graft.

CDR3 protein: CASRETDTEAFF. CDR3 bases: TGTGCCAGCAGGGAGACAGACACTGAAGCTTTCTTT. This chain uses TRBV12-3 or TRBV12-4 with TRBJ1-1; D might be TRBD1 (5 bases). The CDR3 runs 12 residues. With 6 bases removed from V and 3 bases from J, the gap between germline ends came to 8 bases.